The entry below describes one TCR beta chain. Its target is not known. Amplified TCR beta CDR3 regions came from RNA transcripts. HTBI primers drove first-round RT-PCR of the TCR CDR3. TCRdb recomputed calls from the multiplex PCR reads with MiXCR, one row per CDR3 protein. The sample records some 800,000 distinct CDR3 sequences, about two fifths being singletons. The record originates from a study of T cells in Graves' hyperthyroidism and ophthalmopathy. The study's findings and limits: The majority of expanded thyroid clonotypes above 0.001 also appeared in blood. The model made its ophthalmopathy prediction, and onset followed a median about 5.9 months later.

The germline gives CDR1 WNHNN, CDR2 SYGVQD (reference sequence). This CDR3 contains 13 residues. Trimming removed 8 bases at V and 4 bases at J, with 14 bases between. Lactation, pregnancy, other autoimmune disease or uncontrolled infection led to exclusion of patients. The PBMCs were taken from over 9.5 ml of fresh peripheral blood. The genes are TRBV10-1 and TRBJ1-2; tentatively, D is TRBD1 (5 bases). The source material was blood. The TCR comes from a man aged 18 to 29 with Graves' hyperthyroidism. CDR3 in amino acids: CASGSGDSYGYTF. For the CDR3, the DNA is TGCGCCAGCGGTTCGGGAGACAGCTATGGCTACACCTTC.